The T cell receptor beta chain described here comes from a study of OX40 agonist ivuxolimab in advanced cancers. Turning to the study itself: Each patient was given ivuxolimab into a vein every 2 weeks, at 0.01 to 10 mg/kg. Those enrolled were approximately 83% male, with a mean age of about 66 years and ages from roughly 23 to 79. Notes on the study in general: Clonal expansion from baseline to week 6 occurred in both CD4+ and CD8+ T cells.

Using immunoSEQ multiplex PCR, the repertoire was profiled, and TCRdb retains in-frame clones only, with some absent. Among 70,000 to 95,000 clones, 85% to 90% were seen once, and the ten largest hold 2.5% to 3%. Points on this clone: The antigen is undetermined.

The CDR3 sequence is 20 residues long. Germline V gene lookup returns CDR1 LNHDA and CDR2 SQIVND (reference sequence). With 7 bases clipped from V and 1 base from J, the junction kept 19 bases outside the gene matches. The clonotype originates from an adult with an advanced solid tumor such as melanoma, head and neck, liver or kidney cancer. This chain uses TRBV19 with TRBJ2-3; the match to TRBD2 covers 11 bases. Sequencing used CD4+ or CD8+ T cells sorted from blood, obtained in a trial of the OX40 agonist ivuxolimab. CDR3 sequence: CASTPSGVAGGFRGTDTQYF. The DNA of the CDR3 is TGTGCCAGTACCCCATCAGGGGTAGCGGGGGGGTTTCGCGGCACAGATACGCAGTATTTT.